Listed below are T cell receptor beta chains from one sample, sequenced in a study of CD8 T cells in Susac syndrome. TCRdb redid the calling of the immunoSEQ multiplex PCR reads with MiXCR, one entry per CDR3 protein. This table has over 80,000 distinct CDR3 sequences, 85% to 95% appearing once. The sequenced sample was CD8+ T cells from PBMCs. These receptor sequences come from a human donor with Susac syndrome. Each CDR3 is given with its conserved first and last residue. A D gene is named only where the DNA matches it firmly. Some rows mark clone size as missing; the rest say once, few, many or name a class of expanded clone.

D	J	V	size	CDR3	DNA
-	TRBJ2-1	TRBV28	-	CACWEDPTNEQFF	TGTGCCTGCTGGGAGGACCCGACCAATGAGCAGTTCTTC
-	TRBJ1-1	TRBV12-3/TRBV12-4	-	CASSPPGPTEAFF	TGTGCCAGCAGTCCCCCAGGGCCCACTGAAGCTTTCTTT
TRBD1	TRBJ1-2	TRBV20-1	-	CSARVNHGTGDGYTF	TGCAGTGCTAGAGTAAACCATGGGACAGGGGATGGCTACACCTTC
-	TRBJ2-7	TRBV2	-	CARGEEASEQYF	TGTGCCAGGGGGGAGGAGGCCAGCGAGCAGTACTTC
TRBD2	TRBJ2-1	TRBV12-5	-	CASGPSGGGNEQFF	TGTGCTAGTGGTCCTAGCGGGGGTGGGAATGAGCAGTTCTTC
-	TRBJ2-4	TRBV21-1	-	CASTADRGLSKNIQYF	TGTGCCAGCACCGCCGACAGGGGGTTATCCAAAAACATTCAGTACTTC
TRBD1	TRBJ2-7	TRBV29-1	-	CSVGTGAYEQYF	TGCAGCGTTGGGACAGGGGCCTACGAGCAGTACTTC
-	TRBJ2-7	TRBV27	-	CASGLTYEQYF	TGTGCCAGCGGTCTCACCTACGAGCAGTACTTC
TRBD1	TRBJ2-7	TRBV20-1	-	CSARDHWTGGPSGSYEQYF	TGCAGTGCTAGAGATCATTGGACAGGGGGCCCCTCGGGGAGTTACGAGCAGTACTTC
-	TRBJ2-3	TRBV7-9	-	CASSPGGTDTQYF	TGTGCCAGCAGCCCAGGAGGAACAGATACGCAGTATTTT
-	TRBJ2-4	TRBV20-1	-	CKSPGPKNIQYF	TGCAAGAGTCCCGGACCCAAAAACATTCAGTACTTC
-	TRBJ2-7	TRBV27	once	CASSLIGHEQYF	TGTGCCAGCAGTTTGATCGGCCACGAGCAGTACTTC
TRBD1	TRBJ1-1	TRBV29-1	-	CSIGPGQGPAGTEAFF	TGCAGCATTGGTCCGGGACAGGGGCCCGCGGGCACTGAAGCTTTCTTT
-	TRBJ2-7	TRBV19	-	CASGEGLSGISYEQYF	TGTGCCAGTGGCGAGGGGTTATCAGGAATATCCTACGAGCAGTACTTC
TRBD1	TRBJ2-2	TRBV11-2	-	CASSPDRGHTGELFF	TGTGCCAGCAGCCCTGATAGGGGGCACACCGGGGAGCTGTTTTTT
-	TRBJ1-4	TRBV3-1	-	CASSHLEKLFF	TGTGCCAGCAGCCATTTGGAAAAACTGTTTTTT
-	TRBJ1-1	TRBV5-6	-	CASGWQGLEAFF	TGTGCCAGCGGGTGGCAAGGGCTCGAAGCTTTCTTT
TRBD2	TRBJ2-7	TRBV30	-	CAWSGDGGTSPGLAGVYEQYF	TGTGCCTGGAGTGGAGACGGGGGCACCTCCCCTGGACTAGCGGGAGTCTACGAGCAGTACTTC
-	TRBJ2-7	TRBV5-6	-	CASSPAGFRNYEQYF	TGTGCCAGCAGCCCGGCAGGGTTTCGGAACTACGAGCAGTACTTC
-	TRBJ2-5	TRBV7-9	-	CASSPYSTSETQYF	TGTGCCAGCAGCCCCTACTCAACTTCAGAGACCCAGTACTTC
-	TRBJ1-6	TRBV15	-	CATSRGVAWSPLHF	TGTGCCACCAGCAGAGGTGTAGCTTGGTCACCCCTCCACTTT
TRBD2	TRBJ2-1	TRBV7-2	-	CASSPRSGGATNEQFF	TGTGCCAGCAGCCCGCGGAGCGGGGGGGCGACAAATGAGCAGTTCTTC
TRBD1	TRBJ2-1	TRBV30	-	CAWSPGQGYNEQFF	TGTGCCTGGAGTCCCGGACAGGGTTACAATGAGCAGTTCTTC
-	TRBJ1-5	TRBV6-1	-	CASSEEQDYSNQPQHF	TGTGCCAGCAGTGAAGAACAGGATTATAGCAATCAGCCCCAGCATTTT
-	TRBJ1-1	TRBV2	-	CASSEGDTEAFF	TGTGCCAGCAGTGAAGGGGACACTGAAGCTTTCTTT
-	TRBJ2-7	TRBV25-1	-	CASSERGRSYEQYF	TGTGCCAGCAGTGAACGAGGAAGATCCTACGAGCAGTACTTC
-	TRBJ2-7	TRBV5-6	-	CASSLDGSGAIYEQYF	TGTGCCAGCAGCTTGGACGGCAGCGGAGCGATCTACGAGCAGTACTTC
TRBD2	TRBJ2-7	TRBV20-1	-	CRIHKAGEWCEQYF	TGCAGGATCCATAAAGCGGGAGAGTGGTGCGAGCAGTACTTC
-	TRBJ1-2	TRBV3-1	-	CASSQGDTGGGYGYTF	TGTGCCAGCAGCCAGGGCGACACGGGGGGAGGCTATGGCTACACCTTC
-	TRBJ2-7	TRBV20-1	-	CSASPGLPKFVWGYEQYF	TGCAGTGCTTCCCCGGGACTCCCCAAGTTTGTGTGGGGATACGAGCAGTACTTC
-	TRBJ1-5	TRBV6-2/TRBV6-3	-	CASTLQGHQPQHF	TGTGCCAGCACCCTACAGGGACACCAGCCCCAGCATTTT
-	TRBJ2-2	TRBV27	-	CASGYTGELFF	TGTGCCAGCGGATACACCGGGGAGCTGTTTTTT
-	TRBJ2-1	TRBV27	-	CASSFPGAVDEQFF	TGTGCCAGCAGTTTCCCGGGGGCGGTCGATGAGCAGTTCTTC
TRBD2	TRBJ2-7	TRBV28	-	CASSSKREPSYEQYF	TGTGCCAGCAGTTCCAAGCGGGAGCCCTCCTACGAGCAGTACTTC
-	TRBJ1-5	TRBV30	-	CAWSAGNQPQHF	TGTGCCTGGAGTGCCGGGAATCAGCCCCAGCATTTT
TRBD1	TRBJ2-6	TRBV19	-	CASSTRDRVSAYGANVLTF	TGTGCCAGTAGTACCAGGGACAGGGTCAGCGCTTACGGGGCCAACGTCCTGACTTTC
-	TRBJ2-1	TRBV11-2	once	CASSSLRSDNEQFF	TGTGCCAGCAGTTCCCTTCGGAGTGACAATGAGCAGTTCTTC
TRBD1	TRBJ1-1	TRBV9	-	CASSTGGGTEAFF	TGTGCCAGCAGCACAGGGGGAGGGACTGAAGCTTTCTTT
-	TRBJ1-2	TRBV27	few	CASSSRGDYGYTF	TGTGCCAGCAGTTCAAGGGGGGACTATGGCTACACCTTC
TRBD1	TRBJ2-1	TRBV7-9	-	CASSGRDSWNEQFF	TGTGCCAGCAGTGGCCGGGACAGCTGGAATGAGCAGTTCTTC
TRBD2	TRBJ2-2	TRBV25-1	once	CASSEREEAGELFF	TGTGCCAGCAGTGAGCGGGAGGAGGCCGGGGAGCTGTTTTTT
-	TRBJ2-2	TRBV5-6	-	CASSVDTGELFF	TGTGCCAGCAGCGTTGACACCGGGGAGCTGTTTTTT